Listed here are 7 T cell receptor beta chains from one sample, sequenced in a study of vaccination effects on CD4 cells after COVID-19. Sequencing in the ViraFEST assay came after antigen-specific CD4+ T cells had been expanded with viral peptide pools, which were used to stimulate PBMC. With approximately ten days of culture completed, CD4+ T cells were isolated. What these receptors recognize is not known. Assay: immunoSEQ multiplex PCR; the TCRdb copy retains only in-frame clones and omits some. Of fewer than 65,000 clones listed, around 81% are singletons. Here the sequenced sample was CD4+ T cells from PBMCs cultured with HCoV-229E spike peptides, taken before COVID-19 vaccination. All receptors derive from a human donor who received a COVID-19 vaccine.

This clone was detected a few times. The J gene is TRBJ1-2, the V gene TRBV28, with D possibly being TRBD1 (5 bases). V was shortened by 6 bases and J by 3 bases, with 14 bases between the two germline ends. CDR1 is MDHEN and CDR2 is SYDVKM in the germline V gene. The CDR3 length is 14 residues. CDR3 in amino acids: CASSRGGEDYGYTF. The CDR3 DNA follows: TGTGCCAGCAGCCGGGGGGGGGAGGACTATGGCTACACCTTC.

This clone is labeled as medium-sized. The chain is built from TRBV7-2 and TRBJ1-2; unclear D gene. The CDR3 length is 14 residues. CDR1 is SGHTA, CDR2 FQGNSA, per germline. Trimming removed 5 bases at V and 1 base at J, with 11 bases between. The DNA of the CDR3 is TGTGCCAGCAGCCCCGCCACAGATAACTATGGCTACACCTTC. Its translation: CASSPATDNYGYTF.

This chain links TRBV7-9 with TRBJ1-5; 7 nucleotides agree with TRBD1. V was clipped by 5 bases and J by 3 bases; unmatched bases: 7. Per the germline V gene, CDR1 is SEHNR and CDR2 is FQNEAQ (reference sequence). The CDR3 totals 15 residues. The CDR3 region has the DNA TGTGCCAGCAGCCGTACAGGGGACGCCAATCAGCCCCAGCATTTT. Its translation is CASSRTGDANQPQHF.

The chain is built from TRBV7-2 and TRBJ2-2; the match to TRBD1 covers 9 bases. This CDR3 region has 16 residues. After removal of 5 bases from V and 6 bases from J, the junction contained 10 bases not matched to a gene. Germline CDR1 and CDR2: SGHTA and FQGNSA. The CDR3 nucleotides are TGTGCCAGCAGCCTAGGCCGGGACAGGGTGTCCGGGGAGCTGTTTTTT. Residues: CASSLGRDRVSGELFF.

V gene TRBV18 combines with J gene TRBJ2-7, with D possibly being TRBD1 or TRBD2 (5 bases each). CDR1 KGHSH and CDR2 LQKENI come from the germline V gene. The CDR3 is made up of 13 amino acids. V lost 3 bases, J lost 6 bases, and 12 bases lay in between. The CDR3 region has the DNA TGTGCCAGCTCACCCGGGACCTCGCGCGAGCAGTACGTC. This translates into CASSPGTSREQYV.

The chain couples TRBV5-1 to TRBJ2-5; D is possibly TRBD1 (6 bases). Germline loops: CDR1 SGHRS, CDR2 YFSETQ. V was trimmed by 3 bases and J by 5 bases, leaving 11 bases between them. The CDR3 is 13 amino acids. The CDR3 reads CASSYDRRETQYF. The CDR3 bases are TGCGCCAGCAGCTACGACAGGCGGGAGACCCAGTACTTC. Using reference TRBV5-1 and TRBJ2-5 for the parts outside the CDR3, the full variable domain is KAGVTQTPRYLIKTRGQQVTLSCSPISGHRSVSWYQQTPGQGLQFLFEYFSETQRNKGNFPGRFSGRQFSNSRSEMNVSTLELGDSALYLCASSYDRRETQYFGPGTRLLVL.

The chain joins TRBV5-1 to TRBJ2-5, with 10 bases identical to TRBD1. After removal of 5 bases from V and 3 bases from J, the junction contained 4 bases not matched to a gene. The CDR3 is made up of 14 amino acids. Germline V gene sequence: CDR1 SGHRS, CDR2 YFSETQ. CDR3 in DNA: TGCGCCAGCAGGCCCGGGACAGGGGAAGAGACCCAGTACTTC. Translation gives CASRPGTGEETQYF. The full variable domain, rest sourced from reference TRBV5-1 and TRBJ2-5, is KAGVTQTPRYLIKTRGQQVTLSCSPISGHRSVSWYQQTPGQGLQFLFEYFSETQRNKGNFPGRFSGRQFSNSRSEMNVSTLELGDSALYLCASRPGTGEETQYFGPGTRLLVL.